Presented here are 7 T cell receptor beta chains from one specimen sequenced in a study of T cell responses to AZD1222 COVID-19 vaccine. Method: immunoSEQ multiplex PCR; TCRdb's copy keeps in-frame clones and lacks some. This table holds around 71,000 clones, over 70% found once. The material sequenced was peripheral blood, taken 28 days after the second AZD1222 dose. Receptors were obtained from an adult who received the AZD1222 COVID-19 vaccine.

The count of this clone is one. The chain recombines TRBV9 with TRBJ2-5; D possibly corresponds to TRBD2 (6 bases). The V gene lost 7 bases and the J gene lost 5 bases, with 24 bases spanning the gap. The CDR3 totals 16 residues. Germline-derived CDR1 and CDR2 are SGDLS and YYNGEE. CDR3 in amino acids: CASGDRDSYPGETQYF. In DNA form, the CDR3 reads TGTGCCAGCGGGGACCGGGACTCATACCCGGGGGAGACCCAGTACTTC.

This clone has more than one count but fewer than ten. The chain employs TRBV14 and TRBJ2-1; D possibly corresponds to TRBD1 (5 bases). Germline loops: CDR1 SGHDN, CDR2 FVKESK. This CDR3 is 16 amino acids long. The V end was cut by 1 base, the J end by 2 bases, with 12 bases between. CDR3 DNA: TGTGCCAGCAGCCAAGTACCCAGGGTACCCTACAATGAGCAGTTCTTC. The encoded protein is CASSQVPRVPYNEQFF.

J is TRBJ2-7 and V is TRBV20-1; perhaps TRBD2 as D (6 bases). The CDR3 runs to 11 residues. CDR1 DFQATT and CDR2 SNEGSKA come from the germline V gene (reference sequence). V lost 3 bases to trimming and J lost 5 bases, with 8 bases between them. The CDR3 is CSASSGHEQYF. CDR3 DNA sequence: TGCAGTGCTAGTAGCGGTCACGAGCAGTACTTC.

The chain carries TRBV7-9 and TRBJ1-2; 9 bases align to TRBD1. The CDR3 covers 17 residues. V lost 6 bases and J lost 7; bases outside the gene matches: 18. Per the germline V gene, CDR1 is SEHNR and CDR2 is FQNEAQ (reference sequence). In DNA, the CDR3 is TGTGCCAGCAGTTCTAACGCCGGGACAGGGCGGAAGGTTGGCTACACCTTC. Translation: CASSSNAGTGRKVGYTF.

V gene TRBV29-1 combines with J gene TRBJ2-7, with 9 bases fitting TRBD1. Per germline, CDR1 SQVTM and CDR2 ANQGSEA. With 5 bases clipped from V and 3 bases from J, the junction kept 5 bases outside the gene matches. CDR3 size: 13 residues. The chain's CDR3 is CSVTSDRGYEQYF. CDR3 in DNA: TGCAGCGTTACGTCGGACAGGGGCTACGAGCAGTACTTC.

The CDR3 nucleotides are TGTGCCAGCAGCCTGACGGCGGGGGGGCTCACAGATACGCAGTATTTT. Translating gives CASSLTAGGLTDTQYF. The chain has TRBV7-2 and TRBJ2-3, with 9 nucleotides matching TRBD2. Germline V gene sequence: CDR1 SGHTA, CDR2 FQGNSA. The CDR3 totals 16 residues. The junction had 8 bases not matched to a gene; V was cut back by 5 bases and J by 2 bases.

This clone showed up just once. This chain joins TRBV9 and TRBJ1-2; 12 nucleotides align to TRBD1. Per the germline V gene, CDR1 is SGDLS and CDR2 is YYNGEE. The CDR3 is 15 amino acids. The V gene end was trimmed by 0 bases and the J gene end by 8 bases; junction bases not matched to a gene: 5. CDR3 sequence: CASSVEGDRGRGYTF. CDR3 coding DNA: TGTGCCAGCAGCGTAGAAGGGGACAGGGGGCGCGGCTACACCTTC.